This is a list of T cell receptor beta chains from one sample in a study of blood T cell repertoires in COVID-19. Libraries were prepared by immunoSEQ multiplex PCR; TCRdb keeps only in-frame clonotypes and omits some of them. The sample has about 87,000 clones; 70% to 85% are singletons. Sequencing input: peripheral blood. These receptors all come from a woman in her 50s with acute or convalescent COVID-19. CDR3s include the opening cysteine and the closing phenylalanine or tryptophan. The order of the fields is J gene, clone size, D gene, V gene, CDR3 DNA, CDR3 protein. A D gene is named only where the DNA matches it firmly. Not every row has a clone size; where given, it reads once, few, many or a size class.

j_gene: TRBJ1-1
abundance: .
d_gene: .
v_gene: TRBV7-9
CDR3nt: TGTGCCAGCAGCTTACAGGCTCCTAACACTGAAGCTTTCTTT
CDR3aa: CASSLQAPNTEAFF

j_gene: TRBJ2-1
abundance: .
d_gene: TRBD1
v_gene: TRBV28
CDR3nt: TGTGCCAGCGGATTAACAGGGGCTGAGCAGTTCTTC
CDR3aa: CASGLTGAEQFF

j_gene: TRBJ2-7
abundance: .
d_gene: .
v_gene: TRBV20-1
CDR3nt: TGCAGTGCTAGTCCGCAGGAATTTATCTACGAGCAGTACTTC
CDR3aa: CSASPQEFIYEQYF

j_gene: TRBJ2-6
abundance: .
d_gene: .
v_gene: TRBV29-1
CDR3nt: TGCAGCGCCCGGACAGACTCTGGGGCCAACGTCCTGACTTTC
CDR3aa: CSARTDSGANVLTF

j_gene: TRBJ1-2
abundance: .
d_gene: .
v_gene: TRBV25-1
CDR3nt: TGTGCCAGCAGTGGACAGTCCAGCTACACCTTC
CDR3aa: CASSGQSSYTF

j_gene: TRBJ1-3
abundance: .
d_gene: .
v_gene: TRBV10-3
CDR3nt: TGTGCCATCCGGGTCTCTGGAAACACCATATATTTT
CDR3aa: CAIRVSGNTIYF

j_gene: TRBJ1-1
abundance: few
d_gene: TRBD1
v_gene: TRBV3-1/TRBV3-2
CDR3nt: TGTGCCAGCAGCCTCAGACAGGGTTCGAACACTGAAGCTTTCTTT
CDR3aa: CASSLRQGSNTEAFF

j_gene: TRBJ2-7
abundance: once
d_gene: TRBD2
v_gene: TRBV28
CDR3nt: TGTGCCAGCAGTCCTCTAGCGGGGACGACCTACGAGCAGTACTTC
CDR3aa: CASSPLAGTTYEQYF

j_gene: TRBJ1-5
abundance: .
d_gene: .
v_gene: TRBV5-6
CDR3nt: TGTGCCAGCAGCTACGGACTGGTTAGCAATCAGCCCCAGCATTTT
CDR3aa: CASSYGLVSNQPQHF

j_gene: TRBJ2-3
abundance: .
d_gene: .
v_gene: TRBV9
CDR3nt: TGTGCCAGCAGCGCCTCGAGCAGCACAGATACGCAGTATTTT
CDR3aa: CASSASSSTDTQYF

j_gene: TRBJ2-3
abundance: .
d_gene: .
v_gene: TRBV5-1
CDR3nt: TGCGCCAGCAGCTTTGACAGTAGCCCAGATACGCAGTATTTT
CDR3aa: CASSFDSSPDTQYF

j_gene: TRBJ1-2
abundance: .
d_gene: TRBD1
v_gene: TRBV10-3
CDR3nt: TGTGCCACCTCTTTTGGGACAGGGGGTAGGGATGGTAGTGGCTACACCTTC
CDR3aa: CATSFGTGGRDGSGYTF

j_gene: TRBJ1-3
abundance: .
d_gene: .
v_gene: TRBV7-8
CDR3nt: TGTGCCAGCAGCCCTGCTGGAAACACCATATATTTT
CDR3aa: CASSPAGNTIYF

j_gene: TRBJ1-1
abundance: .
d_gene: .
v_gene: TRBV5-8
CDR3nt: TGTGCCAGCAGCGCCACAGGTAACACTGAAGCTTTCTTT
CDR3aa: CASSATGNTEAFF

j_gene: TRBJ1-2
abundance: few
d_gene: TRBD1
v_gene: TRBV30
CDR3nt: TGTGCCTGGAGTGTACTTGGGACAGGGGGCGCGATTAGGGATGGCTACACCTTC
CDR3aa: CAWSVLGTGGAIRDGYTF

j_gene: TRBJ1-2
abundance: .
d_gene: .
v_gene: TRBV6-5
CDR3nt: TGTGCCAGCAGTTTACAGGGTTCCCACTATGGCTACACCTTC
CDR3aa: CASSLQGSHYGYTF